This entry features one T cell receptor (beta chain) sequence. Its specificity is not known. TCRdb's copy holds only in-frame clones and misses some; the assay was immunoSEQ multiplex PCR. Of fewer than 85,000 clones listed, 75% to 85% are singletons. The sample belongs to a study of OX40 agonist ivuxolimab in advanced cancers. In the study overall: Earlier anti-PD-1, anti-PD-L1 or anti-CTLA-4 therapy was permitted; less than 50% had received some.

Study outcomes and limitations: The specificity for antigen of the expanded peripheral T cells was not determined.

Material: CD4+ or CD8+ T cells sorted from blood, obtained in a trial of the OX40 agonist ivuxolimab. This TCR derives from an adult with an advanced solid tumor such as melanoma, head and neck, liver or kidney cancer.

CDR3 protein: CASSLALSGGDTQYF. CDR3 DNA: TGTGCCAGCAGCTTAGCGCTGAGCGGGGGGGATACGCAGTATTTT. The V and J genes are TRBV7-8 and TRBJ2-3, with 9 bases lining up with TRBD2. V shed 0 bases and J 6 bases; nucleotides not matched to a gene: 4. Germline CDR1 reads SGHVS; CDR2 reads FQNEAQ. The CDR3 runs to 15 residues.